A single sample is the source of the 26 T cell receptor beta chains below, sequenced in a study of shared clonotypes between healthy human individuals. The table came from immunoSEQ multiplex PCR; TCRdb's copy has only in-frame clones and leaves some out. The sample lists under 600,000 clones, approximately 97% seen once, with 0.057% in the top ten. Source material: naive CD4+ T cells sorted from blood. Noted subset: CD45RA+ positively selected. The source is a woman aged 25-40 years in good health.

The chain joins TRBV5-1 to TRBJ2-1; 7 bases fit TRBD1. V lost 4 bases to trimming and J lost 2 bases; unmatched junction nucleotides: 9. There are 16 residues in the CDR3. Germline assignment: CDR1 SGHRS and CDR2 YFSETQ. The DNA of the CDR3 is TGCGCCAGCAGCAGACCCGACAGGGACCCCTACAATGAGCAGTTCTTC. Its translation is CASSRPDRDPYNEQFF. Together with reference TRBV5-1 and TRBJ2-1, the CDR3 gives the full variable domain: KAGVTQTPRYLIKTRGQQVTLSCSPISGHRSVSWYQQTPGQGLQFLFEYFSETQRNKGNFPGRFSGRQFSNSRSEMNVSTLELGDSALYLCASSRPDRDPYNEQFFGPGTRLTVL.

CDR3 in amino acids: CASSPVGTLDNEQFF. DNA of the CDR3: TGTGCCAGCAGCCCCGTCGGGACCCTCGACAATGAGCAGTTCTTC. The rearrangement joins TRBV7-2 to TRBJ2-1; D may correspond to TRBD1 or TRBD2 (5 bases each). The CDR3 contains 15 residues. Trimming pared 5 bases from V and 5 bases from J, leaving 16 bases between. CDR1 SGHTA and CDR2 FQGNSA come from the germline V gene.

The chain couples TRBV30 to TRBJ2-4; the match to TRBD2 covers 11 bases. This CDR3 has 17 residues. J was trimmed by 0 bases and V by 4 bases; bases with no gene match: 8. Germline V gene data show CDR1 as GTSNPN and CDR2 as SVGIG (reference sequence). The CDR3 DNA follows: TGTGCCTGGAAGGAGCCGGGACTAGCGGTAGCCAAAAACATTCAGTACTTC. It specifies CAWKEPGLAVAKNIQYF.

The CDR3 DNA is TGTGCCAGTAGTATAGACGGGACTAGCGGGAGAGGGACCCAGTACTTC. Its translation: CASSIDGTSGRGTQYF. The chain carries TRBV19 and TRBJ2-5, with 14 bases matching TRBD2. This CDR3 spans 16 amino acids. After removal of 0 bases from V and 7 bases from J, the junction contained 4 bases not matched to a gene. The germline V gene encodes CDR1 LNHDA and CDR2 SQIVND (reference sequence).

The chain employs TRBV10-1 and TRBJ2-1; 9 bases match TRBD1. CDR3 size: 16 residues. With 0 bases clipped from V and 7 bases from J, the junction kept 7 bases outside the gene matches. CDR1 and CDR2 from the germline V gene are WNHNN and SYGVQD (reference sequence). In DNA form, the CDR3 reads TGCGCCAGCAGTGAGTCTCGGGGGACAGGGAGAAATGAGCAGTTCTTC. This encodes CASSESRGTGRNEQFF.

This clone was counted between two and nine times. This rearrangement joins TRBV6-1 to TRBJ1-1; D not certain. Germline CDR1 is MNHNS and CDR2 is SASEGT. V was pared by 7 bases and J by 4 bases, with 7 bases between. The CDR3 is 11 residues long. CDR3 sequence (DNA): TGTGCCAGCATCGTCCTCACTGAAGCTTTCTTT. Translating gives CASIVLTEAFF.

This sequence joins TRBV15 and TRBJ2-4; 9 bases match TRBD1. Germline loops: CDR1 LNHNV, CDR2 YYDKDF (reference sequence). CDR3 size: 17 residues. Trimming took 6 bases from V and 6 from J; bases not matched to a gene: 15. As DNA, the CDR3 is TGTGCCACCAGTCCGAGACAGGGGGAATGGGGAGGAAACATTCAGTACTTC. This encodes CATSPRQGEWGGNIQYF.

The chain joins TRBV19 to TRBJ1-3; no clear D gene. Germline V gene lookup returns CDR1 LNHDA and CDR2 SQIVND (reference sequence). The V and J ends lost 5 bases and 4 bases respectively, with 15 bases between them. The CDR3 contains 15 residues. The CDR3 DNA sequence: TGTGCCAGTAGTTTACCAGTCTCGATGGGAAACACCATATATTTT. This sequence encodes CASSLPVSMGNTIYF.

The V gene is TRBV25-1, the J gene TRBJ2-7, with 7 bases that match TRBD2. The CDR3 consists of 15 residues. Trimming cost V 4 bases and J 5 bases; bases outside gene matches: 11. Germline values: CDR1 MGHDK, CDR2 SYGVNS. CDR3 bases: TGTGCCAGCAGTGTCGGGGGAGGGACGCCTCACGAGCAGTACTTC. This sequence encodes CASSVGGGTPHEQYF.

About this clone itself: As the CDR3 is not closed by the conserved phenylalanine or tryptophan, this likely results from a read error. No DNA is shown, since the ends of the CDR3 on it are uncertain; the CDR3 is the one TCRdb lists. The chain employs TRBV23-1 and TRBJ2-7; the D call in the table, TRBD2, was not verified against the DNA. TRBV23-1 is marked as an open reading frame, function uncertain. The CDR3 spans 8 amino acids, including both terminal residues. CDR3 loop: CASLGGRL.

The V call is TRBV29-1, the J call TRBJ2-4; the D gene is possibly TRBD1 (6 bases). This CDR3 is built from 10 residues. Trimming removed 4 bases at V and 10 bases at J, with 8 bases between. Germline-derived CDR1 and CDR2 are SQVTM and ANQGSEA. The chain's CDR3 is CSVGGQIQYF. In DNA, the CDR3 is TGCAGCGTTGGAGGACAGATTCAGTACTTC.

The chain recombines TRBV18 with TRBJ2-7; no definite D call. Germline values: CDR1 KGHSH, CDR2 LQKENI. V was trimmed by 6 bases and J by 1 base, leaving 13 bases between them. The length of the CDR3 is 14 residues. CDR3: CASSLIDSSYEQYF. The CDR3 coding sequence is TGTGCCAGCTCGCTTATAGACTCATCCTACGAGCAGTACTTC.

Details on this clone: Other DNA variants within this sample encode the same CDR3. The chain is built from TRBV7-6 and TRBJ1-1; no firm D call. The CDR3 spans 13 residues. Germline CDR1 SGHVS, CDR2 FNYEAQ. The V end was cut by 2 bases, the J end by 3 bases, with 7 bases between. The CDR3 loop reads CASSLQDYTEAFF. In nucleotides, the CDR3 is TGTGCCAGCAGCTTACAGGACTACACTGAAGCTTTCTTT.

The CDR3, as DNA: TGCAGTGCTAGGGGCAGTTCCGGGCAGTTCTTC. Translated, it gives CSARGSSGQFF. This chain links TRBV20-1 with TRBJ2-1; D gene ambiguous. The ends were cut back, 3 bases at V and 12 bases at J, with 12 bases in the middle. The CDR3 consists of 11 residues. Germline CDR1 reads DFQATT; CDR2 reads SNEGSKA (reference sequence).

The chain employs TRBV5-5 and TRBJ2-5; D is undetermined. This CDR3 contains 15 residues. Trimming left V 4 bases short and J 5 bases short, with 18 bases between. Germline V lookup: CDR1 SGHKS, CDR2 YYEKEE (reference sequence). For the CDR3, the DNA is TGTGCCAGCAGCCCAAAAGTCCCCGGTGGGGAGACCCAGTACTTC. It specifies CASSPKVPGGETQYF.

The chain has TRBV28 and TRBJ2-1; 7 bases are shared with TRBD1. The length of the CDR3 is 15 residues. V was pared by 5 bases and J by 6 bases, with 10 bases of the junction left unmatched. CDR1 and CDR2 from the germline V gene are MDHEN and SYDVKM. Written as DNA, the CDR3 is TGTGCCAGCAGTCTAAGGAGCGCAGGGGGCAATGAGCAGTTCTTC. This encodes CASSLRSAGGNEQFF.

The chain is built from TRBV28 and TRBJ1-3; 8 positions match TRBD1. Germline trimming cut 5 bases from V and 3 bases from J; bases unmatched to any gene: 6. Germline V gene sequence: CDR1 MDHEN, CDR2 SYDVKM. This CDR3 is built from 15 residues. CDR3 residues: CASSTSGGYGNTIYF. CDR3 nucleotides: TGTGCCAGCAGTACCTCAGGGGGCTATGGAAACACCATATATTTT. Using reference TRBV28 and TRBJ1-3 for the parts outside the CDR3, the full variable domain is DVKVTQSSRYLVKRTGEKVFLECVQDMDHENMFWYRQDPGLGLRLIYFSYDVKMKEKGDIPEGYSVSREKKERFSLILESASTNQTSMYLCASSTSGGYGNTIYFGEGSWLTVV.

This clone was recorded only once. V gene TRBV6-1 combines with J gene TRBJ1-5; D is possibly TRBD1 (5 bases). Germline loops: CDR1 MNHNS, CDR2 SASEGT. The CDR3 is 13 residues long. Trimming stripped 7 bases from V and 3 bases from J, with 10 bases between. The CDR3 DNA follows: TGTGCCAGCAAAGACAGTAACAATCAGCCCCAGCATTTT. Translated, it gives CASKDSNNQPQHF.

The chain couples TRBV21-1 to TRBJ2-7; the D call in the table, TRBD1, was not verified against the DNA. TRBV21-1 is labeled a pseudogene. The CDR3 spans 14 residues. The CDR3 region has the DNA TGTGCCAGCAGCAAGGGGGACAGGACCTACGAGCAGTACTTC. Its translation: CASSKGDRTYEQYF.

V usage is TRBV6-5 and J usage is TRBJ1-2; 9 positions match TRBD1. Germline V gene sequence: CDR1 MNHEY, CDR2 SVGAGI. The CDR3 runs to 13 residues. V lost 6 bases, J lost 6 bases, and 5 bases stayed unmatched. For the CDR3, the DNA is TGTGCCAGCAGCTGGGACAGGGTTGATGGCTACACCTTC. Amino acid sequence: CASSWDRVDGYTF.

The V and J genes are TRBV7-8 and TRBJ2-3; 11 bases align to TRBD2. The CDR3 is 18 amino acids. The junction had 10 bases not matched to a gene; V was cut back by 4 bases and J by 1 base. Per the germline V gene, CDR1 is SGHVS and CDR2 is FQNEAQ. Here the CDR3 DNA reads TGTGCCAGCAGCTCGGGACTAGCGGTACTCCTTGGCACAGATACGCAGTATTTT. It translates to CASSSGLAVLLGTDTQYF.

The rearrangement uses TRBV5-4 and TRBJ2-7; 9 positions agree with TRBD1. Germline CDR1 reads SGHNT; CDR2 reads YYREEE (reference sequence). J lost 6 bases, V lost 4 bases, and 11 bases had no gene match. The CDR3 has 15 amino acids. The CDR3 spells CASSRGQGTMREQYF. DNA for the CDR3: TGTGCCAGCAGCCGGGGACAGGGAACGATGCGCGAGCAGTACTTC.

The chain uses TRBV2 and TRBJ1-3; D uncertain. Trimming left V 6 bases short and J 2 bases short, with 8 bases between. This CDR3 has 13 residues. CDR1 is SNHLY, CDR2 FYNNEI, per germline. In DNA, the CDR3 is TGTGCCAGCAGCAACAGTCCTGGAAACACCATATATTTT. This gives the protein CASSNSPGNTIYF. The full variable domain, rest sourced from reference TRBV2 and TRBJ1-3, is EPEVTQTPSHQVTQMGQEVILRCVPISNHLYFYWYRQILGQKVEFLVSFYNNEISEKSEIFDDQFSVERPDGSNFTLKIRSTKLEDSAMYFCASSNSPGNTIYFGEGSWLTVV.

This sequence joins TRBV5-4 and TRBJ1-1; D unresolved. Germline values: CDR1 SGHNT, CDR2 YYREEE (reference sequence). The V and J ends lost 3 bases and 0 bases respectively, with 12 bases between them. CDR3 length: 15 amino acids. The CDR3 spells CASSSRAGMNTEAFF. The CDR3 region has the DNA TGTGCCAGCAGCTCCCGGGCCGGAATGAACACTGAAGCTTTCTTT.

The genes are TRBV19 and TRBJ2-7; possibly TRBD2 for D (6 bases). The germline V and J ends were trimmed by 1 base and 2 bases, with 9 bases remaining between them. Per the germline V gene, CDR1 is LNHDA and CDR2 is SQIVND (reference sequence). CDR3 length equals 14 residues. The chain's CDR3 is CASSIGDSPYEQYF. CDR3 nucleotides: TGTGCCAGTAGTATAGGGGACTCACCCTACGAGCAGTACTTC.

This sequence joins TRBV5-1 and TRBJ2-5; perhaps TRBD1 as D (6 bases). The CDR3 consists of 12 residues. Trimming pared 4 bases from V and 3 bases from J, leaving 7 bases between. The germline V gene has CDR1 SGHRS and CDR2 YFSETQ. The CDR3 is CASSAGEETQYF. In nucleotides, the CDR3 is TGCGCCAGCAGCGCAGGGGAAGAGACCCAGTACTTC.